One T cell receptor beta chain is described in this entry. The source of the sample is a study of blood T cell repertoires in COVID-19. At the level of the study: PBMCs, B-cell-depleted T cells, or T cells provided the cDNA or gDNA that made up the material.

Under the authors' procedure: The authors estimated nucleated cell counts from reference gene primer amplification. Measured with immunoSEQ multiplex PCR; TCRdb has only the in-frame clones, and not every one. V, J and clone size are taken as reported in that table, and D and trimming were inferred from the DNA itself. The sample has some 300,000 clones; 85% to 90% are singletons. Trimming took 3 bases from V and 6 from J; bases not matched to a gene: 8. Germline values: CDR1 MNHEY, CDR2 SMNVEV (reference sequence). The length of the CDR3 is 15 residues. All enrollees were roughly 18 to 100 years old and from 20 to 25 US areas. Assignments of participants to cohorts depended upon their own reported clinical history.

The chain links TRBV27 to TRBJ1-5, with 7 bases aligning to TRBD1. Material for sequencing was PBMCs or T cells enriched from blood (not recorded which). The TCR comes from a woman aged 18-30 years with acute COVID-19. The CDR3 nucleotides read TGTGCCAGCAGTTTTTCCGGCAGGGGGACTCAGCCCCAGCATTTT. Translating gives CASSFSGRGTQPQHF.